A selection of T cell receptor beta chains follows, all from one sample in a study of graft-versus-host responses after intestinal transplantation. This table comes from immunoSEQ multiplex PCR, and its TCRdb copy is limited to in-frame clones, with some not included. The data show nearly 100,000 clones, with approximately 90% seen just once and about 16% held by the top ten. The sequenced sample was PBMCs, obtained roughly 410 days after intestinal transplant. Receptors originate from a human patient who received an intestinal transplant, so some T cells may come from the graft donor. The CDR3 runs from the conserved cysteine through the conserved F or W. Each record gives: clone size, D gene, J gene, V gene, CDR3 DNA, CDR3 protein. D genes are given only for firm matches. Clone size, where shown, is once, few, many, or a class for clones that have expanded.

. | . | TRBJ2-5 | TRBV13 | TGTGCCAGCAGCTACCTGAAGAAGACCCAGTACTTC | CASSYLKKTQYF
. | . | TRBJ1-2 | TRBV7-2 | TGTGCCAGCAGCTTAGCGAGGGTCAACTATGGCTACACCTTC | CASSLARVNYGYTF
. | TRBD1 | TRBJ2-3 | TRBV5-1 | TGCGCCAGCAGCTTGGGGGGACAGGGAAGAGATACGCAGTATTTT | CASSLGGQGRDTQYF
. | TRBD1 | TRBJ2-3 | TRBV19 | TGTGCCAGTAGTCTCAGGACAGGGCCCACAGATACGCAGTATTTT | CASSLRTGPTDTQYF
. | . | TRBJ2-2 | TRBV5-1 | TGCGCCAGCAGCCCGGGGCCGGCGACCGGGGAGCTGTTTTTT | CASSPGPATGELFF
. | . | TRBJ1-2 | TRBV29-1 | TGCAGCGTCCCTTACGGTGGAGGCTACACCTTC | CSVPYGGGYTF
. | . | TRBJ1-3 | TRBV6-1 | TGTGCCCCTGCGCCAGGGTTCGTCGAAAACACCATATATTTT | CAPAPGFVENTIYF
. | TRBD2 | TRBJ2-7 | TRBV19 | TGTGCCAGTAGCCCCACGGGGGGAAACGAGCAGTACTTC | CASSPTGGNEQYF
. | . | TRBJ2-4 | TRBV5-4 | TGTGCCAGCAGCTTGGAGGCTAGCGTAGCCAAAAACATCCAGTACTTC | CASSLEASVAKNIQYF
. | TRBD1 | TRBJ2-7 | TRBV7-9 | TGTGCCAGCAGACAACCTGGGACAGGGAGGGACGAGCAGTACTTC | CASRQPGTGRDEQYF
. | TRBD1 | TRBJ2-7 | TRBV28 | TGTGCCAGCAGTTCACAGGGGATCGAGCAGTACTTC | CASSSQGIEQYF
. | . | TRBJ1-1 | TRBV6-5 | TGTGCCAGCAGTTCCGGGCCGAACACTGAAGCTTTCTTT | CASSSGPNTEAFF
. | . | TRBJ1-2 | TRBV6-6 | TGTGCCAGCAGTAGTTACCCGACAGAACTCTATGGCTACACCTTC | CASSSYPTELYGYTF
. | TRBD1 | TRBJ1-4 | TRBV9 | TGTGCCAGCAGCGGCAACAGGGGAAGGGATGAAAAACTGTTTTTT | CASSGNRGRDEKLFF
. | . | TRBJ1-1 | TRBV7-3 | TGTGCCAGCAGCCCAGCGGGCGTTCGAGAAGCTTTCTTT | CASSPAGVREAFF
. | TRBD1 | TRBJ2-4 | TRBV29-1 | TGCAGCGTTGTTTTTGGGACAGGGGGGATAGGGGCTAAAAACATTCAGTACTTC | CSVVFGTGGIGAKNIQYF
. | . | TRBJ1-1 | TRBV29-1 | TGCAGCGTTGAAGGTTCGGGCAGGACGAACACTGAAGCTTTCTTT | CSVEGSGRTNTEAFF
. | TRBD2 | TRBJ2-7 | TRBV7-9 | TGTGCCAGCAGCATACTAGCGGGGGGGCCGTCCGAGCAGTACTTC | CASSILAGGPSEQYF
. | TRBD2 | TRBJ2-1 | TRBV19 | TGTGCCAGCTCCCGGGTCAGCGGGAGCTACAATGAGCAGTTCTTC | CASSRVSGSYNEQFF
. | TRBD1 | TRBJ1-1 | TRBV7-2 | TGTGCCAGCAGCCGGGGACAGTGGGTCCAGGGTCCTGAAGCTTTCTTT | CASSRGQWVQGPEAFF
. | . | TRBJ2-1 | TRBV27 | TGTGCCAGCAGTTCCCCCGACTACAATGAGCAGTTCTTC | CASSSPDYNEQFF
. | . | TRBJ1-1 | TRBV11-3 | TGTGCCAGCAGCTTAGGGGGACAGAACACTGAAGCTTTCTTT | CASSLGGQNTEAFF
. | . | TRBJ1-5 | TRBV9 | TGTGCCAGCAGCGTAGGGTGGGCTTTTAATCAGCCCCAGCATTTT | CASSVGWAFNQPQHF
. | TRBD2 | TRBJ2-1 | TRBV9 | TGTGCCAGCAGCGTCCGATCCGCCGAGCGGGGGGGAGGTGAGCAGTTCTTC | CASSVRSAERGGGEQFF
. | TRBD1 | TRBJ1-2 | TRBV9 | TGTGCCAGCAGCGTGGACAGGGGGCCCGGCTATGGCTACACCTTC | CASSVDRGPGYGYTF
once | TRBD1 | TRBJ1-4 | TRBV18 | TGTGCCAGCTCACCTGCATCGGACAGGGGCGAAAAACTGTTTTTT | CASSPASDRGEKLFF
. | . | TRBJ2-3 | TRBV25-1 | TGTGCCAGCAGTGAATTTGCAGGGGTCACAGATACGCAGTATTTT | CASSEFAGVTDTQYF
. | . | TRBJ1-4 | TRBV14 | TGTGCCAGCAGCTCCTACGTTGCAACTAATGAAAAACTGTTTTTT | CASSSYVATNEKLFF
. | . | TRBJ2-2 | TRBV7-3 | TGTGCCAGCAGCTTTGCGGGGGCCCCGGGCGGGGAGCTGTTTTTT | CASSFAGAPGGELFF
. | . | TRBJ1-1 | TRBV7-9 | TGTGCCAGCAGCTTAGCTACGACAGTGAACACTGAAGCTTTCTTT | CASSLATTVNTEAFF
once | . | TRBJ1-1 | TRBV19 | TGTGCCAGTTGGGCTGCGGCTGAAGCTTTCTTT | CASWAAAEAFF
. | . | TRBJ1-4 | TRBV4-1 | TGCGCCAGCAGCCAAGGGCCGTCCACTCTGTTTTTT | CASSQGPSTLFF
. | . | TRBJ1-1 | TRBV4-1 | TGCGCCAGCAGCCAAGGACAGCTGAACACTGAAGCTTTCTTT | CASSQGQLNTEAFF
. | TRBD1 | TRBJ1-2 | TRBV27 | TGTGCCAGCAGTTTGGACAGGGTCTCTGGCTACACCTTC | CASSLDRVSGYTF
once | . | TRBJ2-7 | TRBV5-8 | TGTGCCAGCAGCTATACAGGGATCGTCACATATAGAAAGTACTTC | CASSYTGIVTYRKYF
. | . | TRBJ1-1 | TRBV5-1 | TGCGCCAGCAGCTGGGGAACAGGGAACACTGAAGCTTTCTTT | CASSWGTGNTEAFF
. | . | TRBJ1-1 | TRBV14 | TGTGCCAGCAGCCAAGATGAAGGGTTTGGGGCTTTCTTT | CASSQDEGFGAFF
. | TRBD1 | TRBJ2-7 | TRBV10-2 | TGCGCCAGCAGAACAGGGGGCGTCTCCTACGAGCAGTACTTC | CASRTGGVSYEQYF
. | . | TRBJ2-5 | TRBV10-3 | TGTGCCATCAGTGGTAGGGCTAGTTGGGAGACCCAGTACTTC | CAISGRASWETQYF
. | . | TRBJ1-4 | TRBV5-1 | TGCGCCAGCAGCTTGGGTCAGGGGAGGGAAAAACTGTTTTTT | CASSLGQGREKLFF
. | . | TRBJ2-5 | TRBV21-1 | TGTGCCAGCAGCAAAGGAGGGGGGCAAGAGACCCAGTACTTC | CASSKGGGQETQYF
. | TRBD1 | TRBJ1-6 | TRBV5-5 | TGTGCCAGCAGCTGGGGACAGGGGGGCTCCTATAATTCACCCCTCCACTTT | CASSWGQGGSYNSPLHF
. | TRBD1 | TRBJ1-4 | TRBV2 | TGTGCCAGCAACCCATCCGGGACAGGGGGCGAAAAACTGTTTTTT | CASNPSGTGGEKLFF
. | . | TRBJ1-5 | TRBV4-2 | TGTGCCAGCAGCCAAGAGGGGTCAGGGCCCCAGCATTTT | CASSQEGSGPQHF
. | TRBD2 | TRBJ2-1 | TRBV4-1 | TGCGCCACAAATCCGGGGGGTTTGTACAATGAGCAGTTCTTC | CATNPGGLYNEQFF
. | TRBD1 | TRBJ2-6 | TRBV6-1 | TGTGCCAGCAGCGCGACAGGGGCTGGGGCCAACGCCCTGACTTTC | CASSATGAGANALTF
once | TRBD1 | TRBJ2-7 | TRBV4-1 | TGCGCCAGCAGCCCCTCCGGGACAGGGCGCCTAAGGGGGCCCTACGAGCGGTACTTC | CASSPSGTGRLRGPYERYF
once | . | TRBJ1-6 | TRBV6-5 | TGTGCCAGCAGTTCCCCAACAGGGCCCGCGGATTCACCCCTCCACTTT | CASSSPTGPADSPLHF
. | . | TRBJ2-2 | TRBV6-1 | TGTGCCAGCACGGGCACCGGGGAGCTGTTTTTT | CASTGTGELFF
. | . | TRBJ2-3 | TRBV29-1 | TGCAGCGTATCAGGGTATGGGACAGATACGCAGTATTTT | CSVSGYGTDTQYF
. | . | TRBJ2-1 | TRBV4-1 | TGCGCCAGCAGCCAAGTACGGGACGGCTCCAATGAGCAGTTCTTC | CASSQVRDGSNEQFF
. | . | TRBJ2-7 | TRBV7-3 | TGTGCCAGCAGCCCATCCAGGAGCTCCTACGAGCAGTACTTC | CASSPSRSSYEQYF
. | TRBD1 | TRBJ1-2 | TRBV6-5 | TGTGCCAGCAGTTCCCCCGCCGGACAGGGGGTTTATGGCTACACCTTC | CASSSPAGQGVYGYTF